These T cell receptor beta chains were read from a single sample in a study of blood T cell repertoires in COVID-19. Generated by immunoSEQ multiplex PCR, the TCRdb table keeps only in-frame clones and is missing some. The data show roughly 150,000 clones, roughly 84% seen once. What was sequenced was peripheral blood. These receptors all come from a man aged 65 to 85 with active or convalescent COVID-19. Both conserved end residues are part of each CDR3. D genes are given only for firm matches. Clone size is not always given. Where it is, it says once, few, many or a class for expanded clones.

j_call	d_call	v_call	clone_size	cdr3_nt	cdr3_aa
TRBJ2-2	NA	TRBV28	few	TGTGCCAGCAAACCGACAGATACGAACACCGGGGAGCTGTTTTTT	CASKPTDTNTGELFF
TRBJ1-2	TRBD1	TRBV6-5	NA	TGTGCCAGCAGTTACCAGACAGGGACCTATGGCTACACCTTC	CASSYQTGTYGYTF
TRBJ1-4	NA	TRBV7-9	NA	TGTGCCAGCAGCTTAGCCCCAGGGGCCCCTGAAAAACTGTTTTTT	CASSLAPGAPEKLFF
TRBJ1-2	NA	TRBV7-9	NA	TGTGCCATACCTGACAGGTCCTATGGCTACACCTTC	CAIPDRSYGYTF
TRBJ2-2	NA	TRBV27	once	TGTGCCAGCAGTTTTCGGACACAACTCACCGGGGAGCTGTTTTTT	CASSFRTQLTGELFF
TRBJ2-5	TRBD2	TRBV5-4	NA	TGTGCCACTCCGGGGGGTGCGGGAGGAGAGACCCAGTACTTC	CATPGGAGGETQYF
TRBJ1-1	TRBD1	TRBV11-2	NA	TGTGCCAGCAGCTCCTCTCGGACAGGGCAGTGTTTCTTT	CASSSSRTGQCFF
TRBJ2-7	TRBD1	TRBV28	NA	TGTGCCAGCAGTGAAACAGGGGTCACTCGCTCCTACGAGCAGTACTTC	CASSETGVTRSYEQYF
TRBJ2-2	TRBD1	TRBV29-1	NA	TGCAGCGTCGGTGGACAGGCGAACACCGGGGAGCTGTTTTTT	CSVGGQANTGELFF
TRBJ2-1	TRBD1	TRBV5-1	NA	TGCGCCAGCAGCTTCACCGGGACAGGGGTCGATGAGCAGTTCTTC	CASSFTGTGVDEQFF
TRBJ2-7	TRBD2	TRBV5-1	NA	TGCGCCAGCAGCTTATCCGGGACTAGCTACGAGCAGTACTTC	CASSLSGTSYEQYF
TRBJ1-5	NA	TRBV30	NA	TGTGCCTGGAGGACATGGACGGGAAAGAGCAATCAGCCCCAGCATTTT	CAWRTWTGKSNQPQHF
TRBJ1-2	NA	TRBV6-5	NA	TGTGCCAGCAGTTACACCCCCGGGGTTGGAGGCTACACCTTC	CASSYTPGVGGYTF
TRBJ1-4	NA	TRBV4-3	NA	TGCGCCAGCAGCCCGGGGGTGGTGGGTGAAAAACTGTTTTTT	CASSPGVVGEKLFF
TRBJ1-4	NA	TRBV21-1	few	TGTGCCAGCAGCAAAAAGGAGCCCGAACGGGAAGAAAAACTGTTTTTT	CASSKKEPEREEKLFF
TRBJ1-3	NA	TRBV19	NA	TGTGCCAGTAGTATTAGCCGGGCCCAAGCGGACACCATATATTTT	CASSISRAQADTIYF
TRBJ1-6	NA	TRBV3-1/TRBV3-2	NA	TGTGCCAGCAGCCAAAGGCAGGGAAGGTCACCCCTCCACTTT	CASSQRQGRSPLHF
TRBJ2-1	TRBD2	TRBV7-2	NA	TGTGCCAGCAGCTTAGCGCGGGGAGGACAAAGCGGGAGGTACAATGAGCAGTTCTTC	CASSLARGGQSGRYNEQFF
TRBJ1-2	TRBD1	TRBV6-1	NA	TGTGCCAGCAGTGATACAGGGGGTAACTATGGCTACACCTTC	CASSDTGGNYGYTF
TRBJ2-6	NA	TRBV27	NA	TGTGCCAGCAGTTTCTACTCTGGGGCCAACGTCCTGACTTTC	CASSFYSGANVLTF
TRBJ1-5	NA	TRBV9	NA	TGTGCCAGCAGCGTAGGGTCCCTCAGAAATCAGCCCCAGCATTTT	CASSVGSLRNQPQHF
TRBJ2-5	NA	TRBV5-1	NA	TGCGCCAGCAGCTTGGAGGGCGGGCCCCGCGGGACCCAGTACTTC	CASSLEGGPRGTQYF
TRBJ2-2	TRBD1	TRBV6-4	NA	TGTGCCAGCAAAACATGGCAGGGGGCCACCGGGGAGCTGTTTTTT	CASKTWQGATGELFF
TRBJ2-5	TRBD1	TRBV14	once	TGTGCCAGCAGCTTCCAAGGGGGCGGCGCCCAAGAGACCCAGTACTTC	CASSFQGGGAQETQYF
TRBJ2-3	TRBD1	TRBV6-5	NA	TGTGCCAGCAGGAAAAAGGACAGGGGTACGCAGTATTTT	CASRKKDRGTQYF
TRBJ2-5	NA	TRBV5-1	few	TGCGCCAGCAGCTTGGCCGTGGCAGGACAAGAGACCCAGTACTTC	CASSLAVAGQETQYF
TRBJ2-7	TRBD2	TRBV28	NA	TGTGCCAGCAGTTGGACTAGCGGGAGGCCCAAAGCCTACGAGCAGTACTTC	CASSWTSGRPKAYEQYF
TRBJ2-7	TRBD2	TRBV18	NA	TGTGCCAGCTCACCCGGACTAGCGGGAGCCTACGAGCAGTACTTC	CASSPGLAGAYEQYF
TRBJ2-5	TRBD2	TRBV29-1	once	TGCAGCGTTGAAGATTTGGCTAGCGGCTACCAAGAGACCCAGTACTTC	CSVEDLASGYQETQYF
TRBJ1-1	TRBD1	TRBV10-1	NA	TGCGCCAGCAGTCGACAGGGGAACACTGAAGCTTTCTTT	CASSRQGNTEAFF
TRBJ2-5	TRBD2	TRBV4-3	NA	TGCGCCAGCAGCCAAGAACTAGCGGGAGCTGGGGAGACCCAGTACTTC	CASSQELAGAGETQYF